The 16 T cell receptor beta chains presented below share a single source sample, sequenced in a study of CD8 T cells in ankylosing spondylitis. Each CDR3 protein gets one entry after TCRdb re-called the 5' RACE reads with MiXCR. The sample includes 150,000 to 200,000 distinct CDR3 sequences, approximately 12% of them seen just once. The material sequenced was blood, either unsorted or a sorted T cell fraction (not recorded which). The receptor source for this set is a female donor with ankylosing spondylitis or in good health (not recorded which).

The gene calls are TRBV30 and TRBJ1-1; D is ambiguous. The CDR3 covers 15 residues. Trimming took off 0 bases at V and 5 bases at J, with 16 bases between the two ends. Germline V gives CDR1 GTSNPN, CDR2 SVGIG (reference sequence). The CDR3 sequence: CAWSVPGGEGTEAFF. The CDR3 bases are TGTGCCTGGAGTGTACCTGGCGGGGAAGGTACTGAAGCTTTCTTT.

This clonotype has a count of ten or more. The chain couples TRBV11-3 to TRBJ2-1, with D possibly TRBD2 on 7 matching bases. The CDR3 totals 15 residues. Germline-derived CDR1 and CDR2 are SGHNT and YENEEA. Trimming took off 5 bases at V and 3 bases at J, with 14 bases between the two ends. CDR3 nucleotide sequence: TGTGCCAGCAGCCAAGGGGGAGGGGACTACAATGAGCAGTTCTTC. This translates into CASSQGGGDYNEQFF.

This clonotype was observed at least ten times. V and J are TRBV12-3 or TRBV12-4 and TRBJ2-2; D is possibly TRBD1 or TRBD2 (6 bases each). This CDR3 is 16 amino acids long. The V gene lost 4 bases and the J gene lost 4 bases, with 16 bases spanning the gap. The CDR3 sequence: CASSWSGARVTGELFF. The CDR3 nucleotides read TGTGCCAGCAGTTGGTCGGGGGCGCGCGTCACCGGGGAGCTGTTTTTT.

The rearrangement links TRBV20-1 to TRBJ2-3, with D possibly called TRBD1 or TRBD2 (6 bases each). Germline CDR1 and CDR2: DFQATT and SNEGSKA (reference sequence). The V end was cut by 4 bases, the J end by 4 bases, with 18 bases between. The CDR3 loop spans 15 amino acids. The CDR3 DNA reads TGCAGTGCTACGGGGGCAGGTTCGTCCCCAGATACGCAGTATTTT. Translating gives CSATGAGSSPDTQYF.

This chain's CDR3 is CSASPVGGFQYEQYF. The CDR3 nucleotides are TGCAGTGCTTCCCCCGTCGGGGGCTTTCAGTACGAGCAGTACTTC. V and J are TRBV20-1 and TRBJ2-7; D possibly matches TRBD1 or TRBD2 (6 bases each). The CDR3 spans 15 residues. The germline CDR1 and CDR2 sequences are DFQATT and SNEGSKA (reference sequence). The V gene lost 5 bases and the J gene lost 4 bases, with 21 bases spanning the gap.

The V and J genes are TRBV5-1 and TRBJ2-3, with 9 bases identical to TRBD2. The CDR3 contains 16 residues. J gave up 4 bases and V 2 bases, and 8 bases lay outside the gene matches. Germline CDR1 is SGHRS and CDR2 is YFSETQ. The CDR3 DNA sequence: TGCGCCAGCAGCTTACGTGTGGCGGGAGGGTCAGATACGCAGTATTTT. It is translated as CASSLRVAGGSDTQYF.

The chain recombines TRBV5-1 with TRBJ2-3; 9 nucleotides align to TRBD1. The CDR3 consists of 14 residues. The ends lost 2 bases at V and 5 bases at J; junction bases unmatched: 3. Germline lookup yields CDR1 SGHRS and CDR2 YFSETQ. This CDR3 reads CASSFGTGLDTQYF. In nucleotides, the CDR3 is TGCGCCAGCAGCTTTGGGACAGGGCTAGATACGCAGTATTTT.

The chain combines TRBV4-3 with TRBJ2-1; 7 bases map to TRBD2. The CDR3 totals 16 residues. The V gene's germline CDR1 is LGHNA and CDR2 YSLEER. With V trimmed by 0 bases and J by 8 bases, 10 bases remained unmatched. The CDR3 coding sequence is TGCGCCAGCAGCCAAGATCGGAGCCAGGCGGGGGATGAGCAGTTCTTC. It specifies CASSQDRSQAGDEQFF.

This clonotype was recorded many times. The chain employs TRBV28 and TRBJ2-1; a weak D match, TRBD2 (6 bases). This CDR3 region has 15 residues. Germline lookup yields CDR1 MDHEN and CDR2 SYDVKM. The V end lost 7 bases, the J end lost 7 bases, and 20 bases lay between the germline ends. The CDR3 here is CASIGGRTDRNEQFF. CDR3 sequence (DNA): TGTGCCAGCATTGGGGGGAGAACAGATCGGAATGAGCAGTTCTTC.

Many counts were recorded for this clonotype. The V and J genes are TRBV9 and TRBJ2-3, with D perhaps matching TRBD2 (6 bases). The CDR3 sequence is 16 residues long. Germline V gives CDR1 SGDLS, CDR2 YYNGEE. Trimming shortened V by 0 bases and J by 2 bases, and 13 bases separated the two germline ends. CDR3 loop: CASSVAGGGFTDTQYF. The CDR3 DNA sequence: TGTGCCAGCAGCGTAGCCGGTGGGGGGTTCACAGATACGCAGTATTTT.

The chain links TRBV7-2 to TRBJ1-2; the match to TRBD1 covers 9 bases. The CDR3 runs 13 residues. The germline V gene has CDR1 SGHTA and CDR2 FQGNSA. V shed 4 bases and J 7 bases; nucleotides not matched to a gene: 4. The CDR3 DNA sequence: TGTGCCAGCAGCTCAACAGGGGGCGGTGGCTACACCTTC. Residues: CASSSTGGGGYTF.

Notes on this clonotype: This may stem from a read error, because a much larger clone lies one nucleotide away. This sequence joins TRBV20-1 and TRBJ2-1, with D possibly being TRBD2 (6 bases). The CDR3 spans 14 residues. V lost 8 bases and J 0 bases, leaving 14 bases between the germline ends. Germline V gives CDR1 DFQATT, CDR2 SNEGSKA (reference sequence). CDR3 nucleotide sequence: TGCAGTACTAAGGGGACTTTCTCCTACAATGAGCAGTTCTTC. Translation gives CSTKGTFSYNEQFF.

This clonotype was recorded many times. The chain employs TRBV18 and TRBJ2-3, with TRBD2 identical over 10 bases. The J segment lost 2 bases and the V segment lost 8 bases, leaving 7 bases of the junction unmatched. The CDR3 is 15 amino acids. In germline, CDR1 is KGHSH, CDR2 LQKENI. The DNA for the CDR3 is TGTGCCAGCCGAGCTAGCGGGAGATACACAGATACGCAGTATTTT. It codes for CASRASGRYTDTQYF.

A remark on this clonotype: Just one base apart from a much larger clone, this may be a read error. The V gene is TRBV13, the J gene TRBJ2-7; D uncertain. Germline assignment: CDR1 PRHDT and CDR2 FYEKMQ (reference sequence). This CDR3 spans 14 amino acids. Between the trimmed V and J ends, which lost 0 bases and 6 bases, there was a span of 12 bases. CDR3 nucleotide sequence: TGTGCCAGCAGCTTAGGATCTCTGCCCTGCGAGCAGTACTTC. It codes for CASSLGSLPCEQYF.

This clonotype was counted at least ten times. V and J are TRBV20-1 and TRBJ1-2, with a possible D match to TRBD1 (6 bases). CDR1 is DFQATT and CDR2 is SNEGSKA in the germline V gene (reference sequence). The ends were cut back, 4 bases at V and 2 bases at J, with 11 bases in the middle. The CDR3 is 13 residues long. DNA for the CDR3: TGCAGTGCTAACAGGGAGTACAACTATGGCTACACCTTC. This encodes CSANREYNYGYTF.

This clonotype was detected only a few times. The J gene is TRBJ2-3, the V gene TRBV5-1; TRBD2 matches 12 bases. The V segment lost 3 bases and the J segment 11 bases; nucleotides outside the gene matches: 16. The CDR3 is made up of 17 amino acids. In germline, CDR1 is SGHRS, CDR2 YFSETQ. The CDR3: CASSSTTSGRTLGGQYF. In DNA, the CDR3 is TGCGCCAGCAGCTCCACCACTAGCGGGAGGACCCTTGGGGGGCAGTATTTT.